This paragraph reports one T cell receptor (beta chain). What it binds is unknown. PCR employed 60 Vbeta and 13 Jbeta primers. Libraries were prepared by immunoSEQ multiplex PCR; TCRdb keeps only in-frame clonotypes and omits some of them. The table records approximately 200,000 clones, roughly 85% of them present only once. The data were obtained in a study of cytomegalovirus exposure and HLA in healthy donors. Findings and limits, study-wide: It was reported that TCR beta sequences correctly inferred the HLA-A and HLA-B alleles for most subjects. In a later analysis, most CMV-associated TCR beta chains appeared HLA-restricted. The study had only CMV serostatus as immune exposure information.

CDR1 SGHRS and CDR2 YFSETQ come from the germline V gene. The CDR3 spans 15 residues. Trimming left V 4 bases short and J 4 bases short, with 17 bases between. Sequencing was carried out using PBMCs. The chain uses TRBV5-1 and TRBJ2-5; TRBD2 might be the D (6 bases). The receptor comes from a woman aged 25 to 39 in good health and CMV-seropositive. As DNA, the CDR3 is TGCGCCAGCAGCCGCGGCGGGGAAGGCGGAGAGACCCAGTACTTC. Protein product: CASSRGGEGGETQYF.